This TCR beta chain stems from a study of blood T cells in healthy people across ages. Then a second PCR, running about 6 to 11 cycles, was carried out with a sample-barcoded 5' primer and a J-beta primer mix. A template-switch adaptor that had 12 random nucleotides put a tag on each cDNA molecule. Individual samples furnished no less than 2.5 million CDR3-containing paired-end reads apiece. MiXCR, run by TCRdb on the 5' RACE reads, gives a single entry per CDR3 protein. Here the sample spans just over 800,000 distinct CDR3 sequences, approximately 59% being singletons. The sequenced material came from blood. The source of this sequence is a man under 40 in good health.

CDR3 loop: CASSIRSDRIRAYGYTF. Written as DNA, the CDR3 is TGTGCCAGCAGTATACGATCCGACAGGATCCGGGCCTATGGCTACACCTTC. The chain employs TRBV28 and TRBJ1-2; possible D gene TRBD1, 6 bases. The CDR3 is 17 amino acids. Germline assignment: CDR1 MDHEN and CDR2 SYDVKM. Trimming removed 5 bases at V and 4 bases at J, with 23 bases between.